This T cell receptor (beta chain) came from a study of response to subunit inactivated influenza vaccine. Using its own MiXCR run on the RT-PCR reads, TCRdb lists one record per CDR3 protein. The sample has about 300,000 distinct CDR3 sequences, 21% seen once. This CDR3 contains 15 residues. Germline CDR1 is SGHTA and CDR2 is FQGNSA. About this clonotype itself: Its antigen is not known. Germline and junction disagree at one end, which may indicate a read error.

Regarding the study as a whole: It was suggested by the authors that few new T cells are recruited by each seasonal influenza vaccination.

The TCR originated in a man between 50 and 75 years old who received an inactivated influenza vaccine. The rearrangement links TRBV7-2 to TRBJ1-2; 9 nucleotides align to TRBD1. Material: PBMCs from blood, obtained less than 22 months after vaccination. Here the CDR3 DNA reads TGTGCCAGCAGCTCGCACAGGGGGCAGGACTATGGCGACACCTTC. Protein product: CASSSHRGQDYGDTF.